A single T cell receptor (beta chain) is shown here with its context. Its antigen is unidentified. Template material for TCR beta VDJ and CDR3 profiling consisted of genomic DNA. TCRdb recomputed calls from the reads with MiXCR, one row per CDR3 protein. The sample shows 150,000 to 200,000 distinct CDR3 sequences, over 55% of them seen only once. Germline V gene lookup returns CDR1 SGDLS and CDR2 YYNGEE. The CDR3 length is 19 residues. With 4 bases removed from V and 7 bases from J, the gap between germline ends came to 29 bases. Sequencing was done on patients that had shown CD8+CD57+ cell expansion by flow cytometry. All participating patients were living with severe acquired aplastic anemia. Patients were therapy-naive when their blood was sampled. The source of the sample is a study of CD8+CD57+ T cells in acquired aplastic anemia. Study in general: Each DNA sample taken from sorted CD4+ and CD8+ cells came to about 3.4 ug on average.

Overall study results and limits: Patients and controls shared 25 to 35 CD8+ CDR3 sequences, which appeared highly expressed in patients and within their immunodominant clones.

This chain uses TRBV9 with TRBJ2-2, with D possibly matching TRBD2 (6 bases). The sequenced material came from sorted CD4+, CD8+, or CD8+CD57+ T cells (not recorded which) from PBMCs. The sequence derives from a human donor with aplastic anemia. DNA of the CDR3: TGTGCCAGCAGCCCTGAGGCGGGTATAGCGGACGTCCCCCACGGGGAGCTGTTTTTT. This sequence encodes CASSPEAGIADVPHGELFF.